The table lists the clone carrying this T cell receptor (beta chain) with a few counts. The antigen is undetermined. These data belong to a study of T-cell memory formation after mild COVID-19. Study as a whole: For the most part, TCR clusters were specific to one donor.

The study, taken as a whole, reports: Among clones peaking at day 37 in the second wave, SARS-CoV-2 specificity remained unconfirmed. There was a balanced CD4/CD8 profile in clones contracting day 15 to 85, and later expanders leaned CD4+.

The CDR3 runs to 15 residues. The germline CDR1 and CDR2 sequences are SGHDN and FVKESK. V dropped 4 bases and J dropped 1 base, with 14 bases sitting between them. The 5'RACE method, run with constant-segment primers, produced TCR alpha and TCR beta cDNA libraries (carrying sample barcodes and UMIs). TCRdb reanalysed the 5' RACE reads using MiXCR and keeps one entry per CDR3 protein. Of roughly 450,000 distinct CDR3 sequences in the sample, 15% to 20% were seen once. The V and J genes are TRBV14 and TRBJ2-7; D might be TRBD1 (6 bases). The sequencing input was PBMCs or a T cell subset sorted from them (not recorded which). The clonotype originates from an adult woman who had mild COVID-19 (a few samples of this study predate the infection). Cell type and time point are not known. The CDR3 nucleotides read TGTGCCAGCAGCCGATCCCCCGGGACATCCTACGAGCAGTACTTC. The encoded protein is CASSRSPGTSYEQYF.